This is a list of T cell receptor beta chains from one sample in a study of blood T cell repertoires in COVID-19. The data were produced by immunoSEQ multiplex PCR, yet TCRdb's version contains in-frame clones alone and is incomplete. Of roughly 40,000 clones listed, roughly 73% were seen once; the top ten hold about 60%. The sample was peripheral blood. These TCRs come from a man of 80 years or more with acute or convalescent COVID-19. The CDR3 runs from the conserved cysteine through the conserved F or W. The D gene is left open where the match is weak. Expanded clones get a size class; other rows say once, few or many, or leave the size out.

clone size	V gene	D gene	J gene	CDR3 DNA	CDR3 protein
NA	TRBV6-5	NA	TRBJ1-6	TGTGCCAGCAGTTATAATCGTTATAATTCACCCCTCCACTTT	CASSYNRYNSPLHF
many	TRBV6-6	NA	TRBJ1-1	TGTGCCAGCAGCCCCAGGTTGAACACTGAAGCTTTCTTT	CASSPRLNTEAFF
NA	TRBV28	NA	TRBJ2-2	TGTGCCAGCAGTATCCGATCTCGGACCGGGGAGCTGTTTTTT	CASSIRSRTGELFF
few	TRBV18	NA	TRBJ2-4	TGTGCCAGCTCTCGACAGGAAAACATTCAGTACTTC	CASSRQENIQYF
NA	TRBV3-1/TRBV3-2	NA	TRBJ2-4	TGTGCCAGCAGCCATGGGGAGAAAAACATTCAGTACTTC	CASSHGEKNIQYF
NA	TRBV7-8	TRBD1	TRBJ1-2	TGTGCCAGCAGCTTAGCAGGGGGCGCATTTGGCTACACCTTC	CASSLAGGAFGYTF
NA	TRBV19	TRBD1	TRBJ2-5	TGTGCCAGTAGTCAGACAGGGTCCCGAGAGACCCAGTACTTC	CASSQTGSRETQYF
NA	TRBV7-2	NA	TRBJ2-1	TGTGCCAGCAGCTTAAGGGGAGGAAATGAGCAGTTCTTC	CASSLRGGNEQFF
NA	TRBV7-2	NA	TRBJ2-1	TGTGCCAGCAGCTTACCTGGCATCTACAATGAGCAGTTCTTC	CASSLPGIYNEQFF
NA	TRBV6-5	NA	TRBJ2-3	TGTGCCAGCAGTTACTCCTACTTAGGCACAGATACGCAGTATTTT	CASSYSYLGTDTQYF
NA	TRBV5-1	NA	TRBJ2-2	TGCGCCAGCAGCTTGATCCCCCCCCCGAGCACCGGGGAGCTGTTTTTT	CASSLIPPPSTGELFF
NA	TRBV19	TRBD1	TRBJ2-5	TGTGCCAGTAGTGGGACAGGGTACCAAGAGACCCAGTACTTC	CASSGTGYQETQYF
NA	TRBV3-1/TRBV3-2	TRBD2	TRBJ2-5	TGTGCCAGCAGCTTAGGACTAGCGGGAGGGGGGACCCAAGAGACCCAGTACTTC	CASSLGLAGGGTQETQYF
NA	TRBV28	NA	TRBJ2-7	TGTGCCAGCGGAAGAGGAACCTACGAGCAGTACTTC	CASGRGTYEQYF
NA	TRBV7-9	NA	TRBJ2-5	TGTGCCAGCAGCTTAGGGGCAATTCTCCAAGAGACCCAGTACTTC	CASSLGAILQETQYF
NA	TRBV7-2	NA	TRBJ2-5	TGTGCCAGCAGCTTAGGGGCGGAGGAAGAGACCCAGTACTTC	CASSLGAEEETQYF
once	TRBV4-2	NA	TRBJ1-1	TGTGCCAGCAGTCCTTGGGCACCCGGGAACACTGAAGCTTTCTTT	CASSPWAPGNTEAFF
few	TRBV6-2/TRBV6-3	TRBD1	TRBJ2-7	TGTGCCAGCAGTACCCCTTCGACAGGGAACGAGCAGTACTTC	CASSTPSTGNEQYF
NA	TRBV2	NA	TRBJ1-1	TGTGCCAGCAGGGGGGAGGTATGGACTGAAGCTTTCTTT	CASRGEVWTEAFF
NA	TRBV3-1/TRBV3-2	NA	TRBJ2-7	TGTGCCAGCAGCCCACACCCCCAGGGGCTAGCCTACGAGCAGTACTTC	CASSPHPQGLAYEQYF
few	TRBV27	NA	TRBJ2-7	TGTGCCAGCAGTTCCCTGGACCCAGGGTCCGAGCAGTACTTC	CASSSLDPGSEQYF
NA	TRBV3-1/TRBV3-2	TRBD1	TRBJ2-5	TGTGCCAGCGCGGACAGGGGAGGAAAGACCCAGTACTTC	CASADRGGKTQYF
NA	TRBV6-5	NA	TRBJ2-7	TGTGCCAGCAGTTACTCGGAGACTAGTAACTCCGAGCAGTACTTC	CASSYSETSNSEQYF
NA	TRBV12-5	TRBD1	TRBJ1-1	TGTGCTAGTGCCGGACAGGCCGTGACTGAAGCTTTCTTT	CASAGQAVTEAFF
NA	TRBV28	TRBD2	TRBJ2-4	TGTGCCAGCAGTTCTACTAGCGCCCCCCGCCAAAACATTCAGTACTTC	CASSSTSAPRQNIQYF
NA	TRBV6-5	NA	TRBJ1-2	TGTGCCAGCAGTCAAAGGGGCGGTAATGGCTACACCTTC	CASSQRGGNGYTF
NA	TRBV4-1	TRBD2	TRBJ2-7	TGCGCCAGCAGCCATTTTCCGGGACTAGCGGGAGGCGAGCAGTACTTC	CASSHFPGLAGGEQYF
few	TRBV5-1	NA	TRBJ1-3	TGCGCCAGCAGCTATTACGGATTAGGGGCTGGAAACACCATATATTTT	CASSYYGLGAGNTIYF
NA	TRBV4-1	NA	TRBJ1-1	TGCGCCAGCAGCCAAGGGGCCGACCAAGCTTTCTTT	CASSQGADQAFF
NA	TRBV7-8	TRBD2	TRBJ2-1	TGTGCCAGCATCCCGAGAGCGGGAGGCAACAATGAGCAGTTCTTC	CASIPRAGGNNEQFF
once	TRBV28	NA	TRBJ2-2	TGTGCCAGCAGTTTCCCAAGTTTCGTCGGGACATATCTGACCGGGGAGCTGTTTTTT	CASSFPSFVGTYLTGELFF
once	TRBV28	TRBD1	TRBJ1-4	TGTGCCAGCAGGCGGGGGGTCGGGACAGCTAATGAAAAACTGTTTTTT	CASRRGVGTANEKLFF
NA	TRBV10-3	NA	TRBJ2-7	TGTGCCATCAGTGATGTTGCCTCCGGGGAGCAGTACTTC	CAISDVASGEQYF
NA	TRBV7-2	TRBD1	TRBJ1-6	TGTGCCAGCAGCTCAAACAGGGGGGCCCTCCACTTT	CASSSNRGALHF
NA	TRBV28	NA	TRBJ1-5	TGTGCCAGCAGTTTATGGGGGGCCGGTGGCGGTCAGCAGCCCCAGCATTTT	CASSLWGAGGGQQPQHF
NA	TRBV19	NA	TRBJ2-1	TGTGCCAGTAGTATGGGGAAAGGGAGCTCCTACAATGAGCAGTTCTTC	CASSMGKGSSYNEQFF
NA	TRBV24-1	TRBD1	TRBJ2-3	TGTGCCACCAGCCGGGGACAGTTTGGCACAGATACGCAGTATTTT	CATSRGQFGTDTQYF
NA	TRBV11-2	TRBD2	TRBJ2-3	TGTGCCAGCAGCCTAGGGGGACTAGGCACAGATACGCAGTATTTT	CASSLGGLGTDTQYF
NA	TRBV10-3	NA	TRBJ1-6	TGTGCCATCAGTGAGTCCGCCTTATCAGGCTCACCCCTCCACTTT	CAISESALSGSPLHF
few	TRBV21-1	NA	TRBJ2-3	TGTGCCAGCAGCAATGCAGGGGACCGCACAGATACGCAGTATTTT	CASSNAGDRTDTQYF
NA	TRBV24-1	TRBD1	TRBJ2-3	TGTGCCACCAGTGATGCCCGACAGGGATCAGATACGCAGTATTTT	CATSDARQGSDTQYF
NA	TRBV4-3	NA	TRBJ2-7	TGCGCCAGCAGGACCGAGGGCCCCGAGCAGTACTTC	CASRTEGPEQYF
NA	TRBV6-6	NA	TRBJ2-7	TGTGCCAGCACCCGGGGGGCTGGGGAGCAGTACTTC	CASTRGAGEQYF
NA	TRBV24-1	TRBD2	TRBJ2-1	TGTGCCACCAGTGAAGGGACTAGCGGTCCCAATGAGCAGTTCTTC	CATSEGTSGPNEQFF
NA	TRBV2	TRBD2	TRBJ2-5	TGTGCCAGCAGTGAAGATGGACTAGCAGGAGAGACCCAGTACTTC	CASSEDGLAGETQYF
once	TRBV28	TRBD1	TRBJ1-5	TGTGCCAGCAGTCGCACAGGGGGCGTAGGGAGCAATCAGCCCCAGCATTTT	CASSRTGGVGSNQPQHF
NA	TRBV20-1	TRBD1	TRBJ2-3	TGCAGTGCTAGTAGGGACAGCTACACAGATACGCAGTATTTT	CSASRDSYTDTQYF
NA	TRBV5-1	NA	TRBJ1-1	TGCGCCAGCAGTCTTACGACCGCGAGGGAGGCTGAAGCTTTCTTT	CASSLTTAREAEAFF
NA	TRBV7-3	NA	TRBJ2-3	TGTGCCAGCAGCCGTTATGGACGGGAAGATACGCAGTATTTT	CASSRYGREDTQYF
NA	TRBV5-1	NA	TRBJ2-7	TGCGCCAGCAGTTTGGTCGGGGGTCCCTACGAGCAGTACTTC	CASSLVGGPYEQYF
NA	TRBV2	TRBD1	TRBJ2-3	TGTGCCTCCTTACGAGGACAGGGGTTCGCAGATACGCAGTATTTT	CASLRGQGFADTQYF